A single sample gave rise to the 17 T cell receptor beta chains below, sequenced in a study of beta chain features in type 1 diabetes. TCRB transcripts that were expressed got sequenced, as all of the isolated RNA had been reverse transcribed. Libraries were prepared by immunoSEQ multiplex PCR; TCRdb keeps only in-frame clonotypes and omits some of them. The profile shows some 360,000 clones, about 20% of them singletons. Sequencing was done on a sample of naive CD4+ T cells from blood. The origin of the receptors is a woman between 18 and 29 years old in good health.

A few counts support this clone. The gene calls are TRBV5-1 and TRBJ1-2, with D unresolved. V shed 4 bases and J shed 8 bases, with 12 bases lying between them. Germline V lookup: CDR1 SGHRS, CDR2 YFSETQ. This CDR3 is 12 amino acids long. The CDR3 nucleotides read TGCGCCAGCAGCCCCTCGGCGCGGGGCTACACCTTC. It is translated as CASSPSARGYTF.

The V call is TRBV7-2, the J call TRBJ2-5; 8 bases match TRBD2. The CDR3 is made up of 14 amino acids. The V gene end was trimmed by 8 bases and the J gene end by 4 bases; junction bases not matched to a gene: 9. Germline CDR1 SGHTA, CDR2 FQGNSA. CDR3 DNA: TGTGCCAGCGGCCGGGGGGGCCGGGCAGAGACCCAGTACTTC. Protein product: CASGRGGRAETQYF.

V is TRBV7-2 and J is TRBJ1-2, with TRBD1 matching over 9 bases. Germline CDR1 reads SGHTA; CDR2 reads FQGNSA. J lost 4 bases, V lost 1 base, and 4 bases had no gene match. The CDR3 extends over 15 amino acids. The CDR3 nucleotides are TGTGCCAGCAGCTTAGAGGGGACAGGGCTCTATGGCTACACCTTC. It codes for CASSLEGTGLYGYTF.

This clone has just a few counts. The rearrangement joins TRBV6-6 to TRBJ2-1; TRBD2 is a possible D gene (5 bases). V lost 6 bases, J lost 7 bases, and 7 bases lay in between. The CDR3 spans 11 residues. Per germline, CDR1 MNHNY and CDR2 SVGAGI (reference sequence). CDR3 DNA sequence: TGTGCCAGCAGAGGGAGAAATGAGCAGTTCTTC. This translates into CASRGRNEQFF.

The chain combines TRBV7-2 with TRBJ2-3, with D unclear. Trimming left V 5 bases short and J 1 base short, with 10 bases between. The CDR3 totals 14 residues. Germline assignment: CDR1 SGHTA and CDR2 FQGNSA. The CDR3 region has the DNA TGTGCCAGCAGCCCAGACTCCGGCACAGATACGCAGTATTTT. Amino acids: CASSPDSGTDTQYF.

This chain joins TRBV4-3 and TRBJ1-1; D ambiguous. The germline V and J ends were trimmed by 4 bases and 2 bases, with 8 bases remaining between them. The CDR3 consists of 13 residues. The germline CDR1 and CDR2 sequences are LGHNA and YSLEER. The CDR3 DNA is TGCGCCAGCAGCCGCTCGGTTAACACTGAAGCTTTCTTT. This codes for CASSRSVNTEAFF.

In this sample, this clone turned up a few times. The J gene is TRBJ2-5, the V gene TRBV18; 8 bases align to TRBD2. Per the germline V gene, CDR1 is KGHSH and CDR2 is LQKENI. The V gene end was trimmed by 5 bases and the J gene end by 0 bases; junction bases not matched to a gene: 2. The CDR3 loop spans 14 amino acids. The CDR3 DNA is TGTGCCAGCTCAGAGCGGGGGTACCAAGAGACCCAGTACTTC. It yields the protein CASSERGYQETQYF.

V and J are TRBV4-1 and TRBJ2-1; 10 nucleotides align to TRBD1. The germline CDR1 and CDR2 sequences are MGHRA and YSYEKL. With V trimmed by 1 base and J by 7 bases, 1 base remained unmatched. This CDR3 has 14 amino acids. DNA for the CDR3: TGCGCCAGCAGCCAAGGGACAGGGGGAAATGAGCAGTTCTTC. Amino acid sequence: CASSQGTGGNEQFF.

The chain combines TRBV29-1 with TRBJ1-2; TRBD1 might be the D (6 bases). CDR3 length: 12 residues. V lost 4 bases and J 5 bases, leaving 11 bases between the germline ends. CDR1 is SQVTM, CDR2 ANQGSEA, per germline. In DNA, the CDR3 is TGCAGCGTTGGGATAGGGGGTTATGGCTACACCTTC. Translated: CSVGIGGYGYTF.

V usage is TRBV29-1 and J usage is TRBJ2-7; 12 nucleotides align to TRBD2. The germline gives CDR1 SQVTM, CDR2 ANQGSEA. The CDR3 has 12 amino acids. With V trimmed by 6 bases and J by 7 bases, 4 bases remained unmatched. The CDR3 nucleotides are TGCAGCGTACTAGCGGGAGGATATGAGCAGTACTTC. Its protein is CSVLAGGYEQYF.

This clone was observed a few times. This chain uses TRBV30 with TRBJ1-2; D is uncertain. Germline CDR1 GTSNPN, CDR2 SVGIG (reference sequence). Trimming left V 0 bases short and J 4 bases short, with 9 bases between. The CDR3 is 13 amino acids. CDR3 protein: CAWSVGSSYGYTF. The DNA of the CDR3 is TGTGCCTGGAGTGTGGGGAGCAGCTATGGCTACACCTTC.

The chain is built from TRBV7-9 and TRBJ1-2, with no clear D. Trimming took off 4 bases at V and 2 bases at J, with 17 bases between the two ends. From germline, CDR1 is SEHNR and CDR2 FQNEAQ (reference sequence). This CDR3 spans 16 amino acids. CDR3 DNA sequence: TGTGCCAGCAGCTCCCGGGATCCGGGGTGGAACTATGGCTACACCTTC. It is translated as CASSSRDPGWNYGYTF.

This chain links TRBV18 with TRBJ2-4, with 7 nucleotides matching TRBD1. The CDR3 has 14 amino acids. The V segment lost 2 bases and the J segment 4 bases; nucleotides outside the gene matches: 2. Germline lookup yields CDR1 KGHSH and CDR2 LQKENI. CDR3 sequence: CASSPRQGKNIQYF. Written as DNA, the CDR3 is TGTGCCAGCTCACCAAGACAGGGAAAAAACATTCAGTACTTC.

This chain connects TRBV4-1 to TRBJ2-3, with a tentative D call TRBD2 (6 bases). The CDR3 has 15 residues. Germline assignment: CDR1 MGHRA and CDR2 YSYEKL. The V and J ends lost 4 bases and 4 bases respectively, with 15 bases between them. CDR3 DNA: TGCGCCAGCAGCCTGGGACTTCTGGGCCCAGATACGCAGTATTTT. As protein: CASSLGLLGPDTQYF.

The chain links TRBV28 to TRBJ2-2; 8 bases line up with TRBD2. CDR1 and CDR2 (germline): MDHEN, SYDVKM. The CDR3 spans 16 residues. With V trimmed by 6 bases and J by 3 bases, 9 bases remained unmatched. The CDR3 nucleotides are TGTGCCAGCAGAACGAGCGGGAGTGACTACACCGGGGAGCTGTTTTTT. Protein sequence: CASRTSGSDYTGELFF.

V usage is TRBV30 and J usage is TRBJ2-1; D is undetermined. The CDR3 has 13 residues. Germline V lookup: CDR1 GTSNPN, CDR2 SVGIG (reference sequence). Trimming shortened V by 0 bases and J by 10 bases, and 13 bases separated the two germline ends. CDR3 sequence reads: CAWSVNSPEEQFF. The CDR3 nucleotides are TGTGCCTGGAGTGTAAACAGCCCGGAAGAGCAGTTCTTC.

V is TRBV7-9 and J is TRBJ2-1; no clear D. Germline V CDR1 and CDR2: SEHNR, FQNEAQ (reference sequence). This CDR3 is 11 amino acids long. The germline V and J ends were trimmed by 5 bases and 6 bases, with 5 bases remaining between them. Here the CDR3 reads CASSLINEQFF. Written as DNA, the CDR3 is TGTGCCAGCAGCCTAATCAATGAGCAGTTCTTC.